This T cell receptor beta chain was sequenced for a study of pediatric ulcerative colitis. The study, taken as a whole, reports: No controls had the two rectal clonotypes shared by ulcerative colitis patients. Blood-rectal clonal overlap within each person was significantly higher in ulcerative colitis patients than controls.

This clone has just a few counts. Antigen: not known. One to two pinch biopsies were taken from the rectum during colonoscopy. Clones were sequenced by immunoSEQ multiplex PCR, and TCRdb holds only the in-frame ones, with some missing. The repertoire has approximately 22,000 clones, about three quarters of them found once; the top ten carry roughly 16%. The TCR was taken from a boy younger than 18 with severe ulcerative colitis. The sequencing input was gut tissue.

The CDR3 sequence: CASSEREGSGQPQHF. In DNA form, the CDR3 reads TGTGCCAGCAGTGAACGCGAGGGTTCGGGTCAGCCCCAGCATTTT. The genes are TRBV2 and TRBJ1-5; no reliable D call. V was pared by 2 bases and J by 6 bases, with 14 bases between. CDR1 is SNHLY, CDR2 FYNNEI, per germline. The CDR3 sequence is 15 residues long. Supplemented by reference TRBV2 and TRBJ1-5, the full variable domain reads EPEVTQTPSHQVTQMGQEVILRCVPISNHLYFYWYRQILGQKVEFLVSFYNNEISEKSEIFDDQFSVERPDGSNFTLKIRSTKLEDSAMYFCASSEREGSGQPQHFGDGTRLSIL.